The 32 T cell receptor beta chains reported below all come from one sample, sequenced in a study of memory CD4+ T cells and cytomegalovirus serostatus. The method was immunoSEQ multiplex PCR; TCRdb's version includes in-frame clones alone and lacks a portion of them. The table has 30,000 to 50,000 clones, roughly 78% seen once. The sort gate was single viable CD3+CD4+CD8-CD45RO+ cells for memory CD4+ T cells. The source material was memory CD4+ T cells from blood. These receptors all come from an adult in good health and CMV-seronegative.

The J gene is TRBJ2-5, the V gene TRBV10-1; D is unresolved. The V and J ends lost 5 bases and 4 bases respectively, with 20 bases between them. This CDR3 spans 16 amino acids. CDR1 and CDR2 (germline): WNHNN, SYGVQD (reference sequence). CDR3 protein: CASSRRAGFGGETQYF. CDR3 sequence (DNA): TGCGCCAGCAGTAGGAGAGCCGGGTTCGGCGGAGAGACCCAGTACTTC.

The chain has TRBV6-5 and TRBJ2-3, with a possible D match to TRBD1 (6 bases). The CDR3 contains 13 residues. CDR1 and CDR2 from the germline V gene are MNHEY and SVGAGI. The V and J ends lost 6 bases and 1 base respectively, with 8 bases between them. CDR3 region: CASRDRRTDTQYF. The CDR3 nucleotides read TGTGCCAGCAGAGACAGGCGCACAGATACGCAGTATTTT.

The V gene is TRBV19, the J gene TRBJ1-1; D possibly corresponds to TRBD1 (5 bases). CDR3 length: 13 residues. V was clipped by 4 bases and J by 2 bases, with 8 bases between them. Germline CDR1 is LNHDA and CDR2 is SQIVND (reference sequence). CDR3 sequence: CASSRQPNTEAFF. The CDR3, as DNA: TGTGCCAGTAGTAGACAGCCTAACACTGAAGCTTTCTTT.

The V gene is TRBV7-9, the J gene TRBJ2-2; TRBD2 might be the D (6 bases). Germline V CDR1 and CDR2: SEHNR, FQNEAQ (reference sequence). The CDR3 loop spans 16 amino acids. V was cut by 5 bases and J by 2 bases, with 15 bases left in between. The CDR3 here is CASSERAGSNTGELFF. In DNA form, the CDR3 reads TGTGCCAGCAGCGAAAGGGCGGGATCAAACACCGGGGAGCTGTTTTTT. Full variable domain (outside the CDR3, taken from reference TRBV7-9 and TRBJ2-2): DTGVSQNPRHKITKRGQNVTFRCDPISEHNRLYWYRQTLGQGPEFLTYFQNEAQLEKSRLLSDRFSAERPKGSFSTLEIQRTEQGDSAMYLCASSERAGSNTGELFFGEGSRLTVL.

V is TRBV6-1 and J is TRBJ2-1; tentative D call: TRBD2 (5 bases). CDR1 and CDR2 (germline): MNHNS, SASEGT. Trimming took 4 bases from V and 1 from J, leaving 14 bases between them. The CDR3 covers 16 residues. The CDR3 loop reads CASSAAQRISYNEQFF. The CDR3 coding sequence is TGTGCCAGCAGTGCAGCTCAGCGGATTTCCTACAATGAGCAGTTCTTC.

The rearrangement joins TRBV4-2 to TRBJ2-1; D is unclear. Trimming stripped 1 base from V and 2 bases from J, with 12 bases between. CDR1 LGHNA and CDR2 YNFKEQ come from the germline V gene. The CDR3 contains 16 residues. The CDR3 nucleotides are TGTGCCAGCAGCCAAGTCGGAAGTGTCCCCTACAATGAGCAGTTCTTC. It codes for CASSQVGSVPYNEQFF.

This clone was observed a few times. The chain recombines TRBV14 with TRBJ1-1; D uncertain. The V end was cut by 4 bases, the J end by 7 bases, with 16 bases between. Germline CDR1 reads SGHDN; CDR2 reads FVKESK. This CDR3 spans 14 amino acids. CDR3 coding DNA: TGTGCCAGCAGCCTAGAAGCCGGCCAGGATGAAGCTTTCTTT. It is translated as CASSLEAGQDEAFF.

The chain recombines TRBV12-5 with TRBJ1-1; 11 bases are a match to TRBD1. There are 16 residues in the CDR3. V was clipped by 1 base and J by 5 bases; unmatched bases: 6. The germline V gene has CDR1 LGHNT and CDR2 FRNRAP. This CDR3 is CASGLAPGDRGTEAFF. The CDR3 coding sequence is TGTGCTAGTGGTTTGGCACCCGGGGACAGGGGGACTGAAGCTTTCTTT.

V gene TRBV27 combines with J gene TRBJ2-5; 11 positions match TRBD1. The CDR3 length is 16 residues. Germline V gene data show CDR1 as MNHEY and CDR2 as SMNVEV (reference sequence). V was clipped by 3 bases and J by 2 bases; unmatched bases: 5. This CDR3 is CASSFRTGGVQETQYF. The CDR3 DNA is TGTGCCAGCAGTTTTCGGACAGGGGGCGTTCAAGAGACCCAGTACTTC.

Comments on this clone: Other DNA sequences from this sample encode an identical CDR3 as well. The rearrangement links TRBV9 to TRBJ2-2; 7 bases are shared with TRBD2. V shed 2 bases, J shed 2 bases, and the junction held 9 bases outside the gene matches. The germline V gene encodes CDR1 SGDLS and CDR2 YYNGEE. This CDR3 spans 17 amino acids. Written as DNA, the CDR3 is TGTGCCAGCAGCGTGGTTGGTAGCGGGTCAAACACCGGGGAGCTGTTTTTT. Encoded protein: CASSVVGSGSNTGELFF.

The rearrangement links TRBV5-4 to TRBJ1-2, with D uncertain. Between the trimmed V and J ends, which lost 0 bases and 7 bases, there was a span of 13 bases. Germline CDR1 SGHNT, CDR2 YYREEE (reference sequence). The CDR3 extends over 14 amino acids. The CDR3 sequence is CASSLVGKEGGYTF. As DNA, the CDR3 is TGTGCCAGCAGCTTGGTTGGGAAGGAGGGTGGCTACACCTTC.

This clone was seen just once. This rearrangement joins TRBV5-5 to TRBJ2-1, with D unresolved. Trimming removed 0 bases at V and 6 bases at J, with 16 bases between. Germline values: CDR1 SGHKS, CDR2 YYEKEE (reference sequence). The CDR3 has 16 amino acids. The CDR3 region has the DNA TGTGCCAGCAGCTTGGCGGTTGCAGCCTTGGGCAATGAGCAGTTCTTC. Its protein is CASSLAVAALGNEQFF.

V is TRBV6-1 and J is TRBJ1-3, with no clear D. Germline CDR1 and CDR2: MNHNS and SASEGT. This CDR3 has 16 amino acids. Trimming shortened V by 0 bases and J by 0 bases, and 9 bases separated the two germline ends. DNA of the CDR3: TGTGCCAGCAGTGAAGCGTCCCGGATCTCTGGAAACACCATATATTTT. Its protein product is CASSEASRISGNTIYF.

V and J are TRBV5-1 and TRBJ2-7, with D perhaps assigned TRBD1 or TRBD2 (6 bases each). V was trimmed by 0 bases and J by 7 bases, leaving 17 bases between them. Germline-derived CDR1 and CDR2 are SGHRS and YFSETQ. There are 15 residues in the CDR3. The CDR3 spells CASSLGTGRTREQYF. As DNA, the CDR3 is TGCGCCAGCAGCTTGGGAACAGGGAGGACTCGGGAGCAGTACTTC.

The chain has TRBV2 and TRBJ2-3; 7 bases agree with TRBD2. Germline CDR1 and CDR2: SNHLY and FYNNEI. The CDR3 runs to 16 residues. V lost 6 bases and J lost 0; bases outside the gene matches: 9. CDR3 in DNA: TGTGCCAGCAGCTGGGGGGGGGACTCTAGCACAGATACGCAGTATTTT. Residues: CASSWGGDSSTDTQYF.

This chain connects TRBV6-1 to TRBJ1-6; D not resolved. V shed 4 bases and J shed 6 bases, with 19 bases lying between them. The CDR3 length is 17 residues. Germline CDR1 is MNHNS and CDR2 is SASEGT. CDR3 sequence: CASSAYTARASNSPLHF. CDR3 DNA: TGTGCCAGCAGTGCCTACACAGCCCGGGCTTCTAATTCACCCCTCCACTTT.

CDR3: CASSPNLNFNTEAFF. DNA for the CDR3: TGTGCCAGCAGCCCCAACCTGAATTTTAACACTGAAGCTTTCTTT. The chain recombines TRBV9 with TRBJ1-1, with D hard to call. This CDR3 region has 15 residues. The germline CDR1 and CDR2 sequences are SGDLS and YYNGEE. Trimming left V 4 bases short and J 2 bases short, with 15 bases between.

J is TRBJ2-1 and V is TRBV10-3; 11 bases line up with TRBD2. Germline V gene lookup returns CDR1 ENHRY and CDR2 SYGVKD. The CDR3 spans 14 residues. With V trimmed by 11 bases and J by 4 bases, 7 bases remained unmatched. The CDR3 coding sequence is TGTGCCTCCGCCGCTAGCGGGGGGTACAATGAGCAGTTCTTC. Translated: CASAASGGYNEQFF.

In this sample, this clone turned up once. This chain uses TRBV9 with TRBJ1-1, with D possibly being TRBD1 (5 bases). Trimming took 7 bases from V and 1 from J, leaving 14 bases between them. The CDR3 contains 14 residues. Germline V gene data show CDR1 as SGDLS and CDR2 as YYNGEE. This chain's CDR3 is CASGDGRRNTEAFF. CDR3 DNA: TGTGCCAGCGGGGACGGACGGCGGAACACTGAAGCTTTCTTT.

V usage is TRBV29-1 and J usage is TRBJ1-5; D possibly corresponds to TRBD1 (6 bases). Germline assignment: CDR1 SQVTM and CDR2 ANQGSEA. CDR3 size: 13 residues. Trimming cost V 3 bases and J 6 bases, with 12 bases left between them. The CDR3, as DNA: TGCAGCGTTGATTCAGGGGAGGGTCAGCCCCAGCATTTT. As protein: CSVDSGEGQPQHF.

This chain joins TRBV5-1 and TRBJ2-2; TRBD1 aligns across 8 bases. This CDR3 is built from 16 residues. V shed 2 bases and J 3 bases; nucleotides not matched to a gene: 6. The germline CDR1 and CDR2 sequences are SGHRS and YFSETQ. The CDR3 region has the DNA TGCGCCAGCAGCTTAAACAGGGGGGTAGACACCGGGGAGCTGTTTTTT. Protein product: CASSLNRGVDTGELFF.

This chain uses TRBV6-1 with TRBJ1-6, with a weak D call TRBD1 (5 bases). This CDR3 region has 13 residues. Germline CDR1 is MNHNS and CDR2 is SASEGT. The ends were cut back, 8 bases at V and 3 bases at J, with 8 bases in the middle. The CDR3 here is CASGGDYNSPLHF. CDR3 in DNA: TGTGCCAGCGGGGGGGACTATAATTCACCCCTCCACTTT.

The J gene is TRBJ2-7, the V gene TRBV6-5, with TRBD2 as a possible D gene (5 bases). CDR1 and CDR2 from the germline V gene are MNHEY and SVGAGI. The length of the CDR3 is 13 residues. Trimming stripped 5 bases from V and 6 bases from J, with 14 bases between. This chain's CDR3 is CASSAGFGGEQYF. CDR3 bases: TGTGCCAGCAGTGCCGGGTTTGGAGGCGAGCAGTACTTC.

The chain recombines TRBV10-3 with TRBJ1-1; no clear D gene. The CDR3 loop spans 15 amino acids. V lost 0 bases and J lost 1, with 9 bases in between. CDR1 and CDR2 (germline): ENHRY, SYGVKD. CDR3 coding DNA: TGTGCCATCAGTGAGTCAAGCGGAACGAACACTGAAGCTTTCTTT. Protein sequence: CAISESSGTNTEAFF.

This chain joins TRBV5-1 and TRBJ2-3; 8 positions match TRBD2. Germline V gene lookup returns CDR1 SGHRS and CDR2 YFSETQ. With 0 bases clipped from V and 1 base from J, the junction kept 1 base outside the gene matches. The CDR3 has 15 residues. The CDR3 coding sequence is TGCGCCAGCAGCTTGGTGACTAGCGGCACAGATACGCAGTATTTT. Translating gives CASSLVTSGTDTQYF.

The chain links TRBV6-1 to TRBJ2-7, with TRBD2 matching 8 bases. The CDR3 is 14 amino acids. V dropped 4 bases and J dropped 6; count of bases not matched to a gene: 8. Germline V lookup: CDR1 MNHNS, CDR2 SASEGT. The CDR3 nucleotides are TGTGCCAGCAGTGTCGGGGGGGCCAGCCTCGAGCAGTACTTC. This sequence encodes CASSVGGASLEQYF.

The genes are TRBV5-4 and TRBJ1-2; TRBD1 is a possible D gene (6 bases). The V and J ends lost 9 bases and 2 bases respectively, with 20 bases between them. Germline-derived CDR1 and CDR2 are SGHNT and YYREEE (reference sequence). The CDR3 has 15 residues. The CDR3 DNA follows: TGTGCCACCGTCCGGGGTATTCAGGGGAACTATGGCTACACCTTC. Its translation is CATVRGIQGNYGYTF.

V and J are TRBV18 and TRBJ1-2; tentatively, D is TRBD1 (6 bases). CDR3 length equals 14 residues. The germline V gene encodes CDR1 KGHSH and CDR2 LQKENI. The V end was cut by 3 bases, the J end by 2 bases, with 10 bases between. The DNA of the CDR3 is TGTGCCAGCTCACCCCGGACAGACAACTATGGCTACACCTTC. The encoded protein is CASSPRTDNYGYTF.

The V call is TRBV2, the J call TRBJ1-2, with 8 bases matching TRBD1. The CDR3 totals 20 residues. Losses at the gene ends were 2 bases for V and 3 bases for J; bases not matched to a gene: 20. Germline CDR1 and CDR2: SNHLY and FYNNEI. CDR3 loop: CASSEFLSQQRRGRDYGYTF. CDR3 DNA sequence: TGTGCCAGCAGTGAATTCCTGTCTCAGCAGCGCAGGGGGCGCGACTATGGCTACACCTTC.

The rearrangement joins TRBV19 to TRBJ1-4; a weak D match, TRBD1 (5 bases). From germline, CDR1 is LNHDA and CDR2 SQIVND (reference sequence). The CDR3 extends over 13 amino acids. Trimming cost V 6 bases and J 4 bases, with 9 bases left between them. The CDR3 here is CASSEGNNEKLFF. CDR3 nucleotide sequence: TGTGCCAGTAGCGAGGGGAATAATGAAAAACTGTTTTTT.

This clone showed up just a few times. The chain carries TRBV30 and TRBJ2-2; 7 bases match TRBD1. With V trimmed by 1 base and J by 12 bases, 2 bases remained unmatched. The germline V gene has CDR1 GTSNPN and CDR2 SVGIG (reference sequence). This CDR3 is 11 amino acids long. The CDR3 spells CAWSDRGQLFF. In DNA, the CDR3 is TGTGCCTGGAGTGACAGGGGCCAGCTGTTTTTT.

The CDR3 DNA reads as TGTGCCAGCAGCGACCCCGTCGGAAGTGGGAACACTGAAGCTTTCTTT. Translating gives CASSDPVGSGNTEAFF. V is TRBV2 and J is TRBJ1-1; D unresolved. Germline CDR1 is SNHLY and CDR2 is FYNNEI. The V end was cut by 6 bases, the J end by 1 base, with 18 bases between. The CDR3 is made up of 16 amino acids.